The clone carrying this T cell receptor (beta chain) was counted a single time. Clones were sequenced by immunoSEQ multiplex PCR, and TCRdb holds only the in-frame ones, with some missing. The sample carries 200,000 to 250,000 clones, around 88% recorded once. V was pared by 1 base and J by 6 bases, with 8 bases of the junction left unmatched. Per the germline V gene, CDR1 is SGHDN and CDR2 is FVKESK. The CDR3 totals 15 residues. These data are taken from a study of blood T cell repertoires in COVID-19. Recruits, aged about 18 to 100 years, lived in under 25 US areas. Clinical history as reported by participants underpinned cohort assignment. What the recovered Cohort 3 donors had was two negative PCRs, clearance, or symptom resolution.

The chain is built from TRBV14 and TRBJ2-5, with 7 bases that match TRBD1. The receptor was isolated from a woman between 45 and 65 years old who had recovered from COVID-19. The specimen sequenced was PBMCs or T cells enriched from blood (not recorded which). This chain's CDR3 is CASSQVTGALQTQYF. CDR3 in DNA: TGTGCCAGCAGCCAAGTTACAGGGGCGTTACAGACCCAGTACTTC.